This T cell receptor beta chain is from a study of cytomegalovirus exposure and HLA in healthy donors. Primers for the PCR totalled 60 Vbeta and 13 Jbeta. The repertoire was sequenced with immunoSEQ multiplex PCR; TCRdb's copy has only in-frame clones and lacks some. The profile shows 140,000 to 150,000 clones, around 80% of them singletons. As for this clone: Antigen: not known.

Points from the study as a whole: Sequencing depth across donors, presence/absence analyses assumed, was roughly uniform. In vitro data verified a few CMV-associated chains as specific for CMV antigens.

V shed 5 bases and J shed 8 bases, with 7 bases lying between them. The CDR3 covers 11 residues. CDR1 is MNHEY and CDR2 is SMNVEV in the germline V gene (reference sequence). The sample was PBMCs. The source is a woman aged 55-69 years in good health and CMV-seropositive. The gene calls are TRBV27 and TRBJ2-1; no reliable D call. Here the CDR3 DNA reads TGTGCCAGCAGTCCGTCGGATGAGCAGTTCTTC. Amino acid sequence: CASSPSDEQFF.